The 20 T cell receptor beta chains given below trace back to one sample, sequenced in a study of cytomegalovirus exposure and HLA in healthy donors. Primers included in the PCR were 60 Vbeta and 13 Jbeta primers. The protocol was immunoSEQ multiplex PCR, while the TCRdb copy is restricted to in-frame clones and leaves out a portion. The top ten clones hold more than 1.3% of a sample with around 170,000 clones, around 73% of them seen once. Source material: PBMCs. The receptor set was obtained from a male donor in good health and CMV-seronegative.

This sequence joins TRBV7-9 and TRBJ1-2; D ambiguous. Germline-derived CDR1 and CDR2 are SEHNR and FQNEAQ (reference sequence). The CDR3 consists of 14 residues. Between the trimmed V and J ends, which lost 5 bases and 6 bases, there was a span of 16 bases. DNA of the CDR3: TGTGCCAGCAGCGCTCGGACGGGAGGAAATGGCTACACCTTC. It translates to CASSARTGGNGYTF.

The chain recombines TRBV28 with TRBJ1-6; 8 bases align to TRBD1. Unmatched junction bases numbered 4, after V lost 11 bases and J lost 7 bases. The CDR3 extends over 12 amino acids. Germline CDR1 reads MDHEN; CDR2 reads SYDVKM. CDR3 region: CALGQGNSPLHF. The CDR3 DNA sequence: TGTGCCTTAGGACAGGGCAATTCACCCCTCCACTTT.

The gene calls are TRBV4-1 and TRBJ2-5; 9 positions match TRBD1. The CDR3 length is 17 residues. Trimming cost V 1 base and J 1 base; bases outside gene matches: 7. CDR1 is MGHRA and CDR2 is YSYEKL in the germline V gene. CDR3 residues: CASSQATGGATQETQYF. The CDR3, as DNA: TGCGCCAGCAGCCAAGCGACAGGGGGGGCCACCCAAGAGACCCAGTACTTC.

The chain carries TRBV11-3 and TRBJ2-7, with a tentative D call TRBD1 (7 bases). The germline V gene encodes CDR1 SGHNT and CDR2 YENEEA. V lost 5 bases and J 8 bases, leaving 16 bases between the germline ends. The CDR3 covers 13 residues. The CDR3 bases are TGTGCCAGCAGCCTCTCGGAGGGGGCCCAGCAGTACTTC. Translation gives CASSLSEGAQQYF.

This clone appeared once. The V gene is TRBV30, the J gene TRBJ1-4; D ambiguous. This CDR3 has 15 amino acids. Germline V lookup: CDR1 GTSNPN, CDR2 SVGIG (reference sequence). The V end lost 2 bases, the J end lost 0 bases, and 10 bases lay between the germline ends. CDR3 nucleotide sequence: TGTGCCTGGAGTCGCAACAGAGCAACTAATGAAAAACTGTTTTTT. Its protein is CAWSRNRATNEKLFF.

The chain employs TRBV28 and TRBJ2-3, with 7 nucleotides matching TRBD2. Germline V gene lookup returns CDR1 MDHEN and CDR2 SYDVKM. After removal of 7 bases from V and 5 bases from J, the junction contained 12 bases not matched to a gene. The CDR3 covers 15 residues. CDR3 sequence reads: CASTNGGLRGDTQYF. Written as DNA, the CDR3 is TGTGCCAGCACTAATGGGGGACTAAGGGGAGATACGCAGTATTTT. Combining the CDR3 with reference TRBV28 and TRBJ2-3 gives the whole variable domain DVKVTQSSRYLVKRTGEKVFLECVQDMDHENMFWYRQDPGLGLRLIYFSYDVKMKEKGDIPEGYSVSREKKERFSLILESASTNQTSMYLCASTNGGLRGDTQYFGPGTRLTVL.

This clone appeared once. CDR3: CASSTRDAWQPQHF. The CDR3 region has the DNA TGTGCCAGTAGTACGCGGGATGCATGGCAGCCCCAGCATTTT. This chain links TRBV19 with TRBJ1-5; D not certain. Trimming took off 4 bases at V and 7 bases at J, with 14 bases between the two ends. This CDR3 is 14 amino acids long. Germline CDR1 reads LNHDA; CDR2 reads SQIVND (reference sequence).

Here the CDR3 reads CASSATGGSGGPQHF. For the CDR3, the DNA is TGTGCCAGCAGCGCCACAGGGGGGTCGGGAGGGCCCCAGCATTTT. The chain combines TRBV9 with TRBJ1-5; 8 positions agree with TRBD1. The length of the CDR3 is 15 residues. The V and J ends lost 3 bases and 9 bases, in that order; junction bases with no gene match: 11. Germline V gene data show CDR1 as SGDLS and CDR2 as YYNGEE.

This chain uses TRBV7-6 with TRBJ1-5, with D uncertain. The CDR3 length is 13 residues. CDR1 is SGHVS, CDR2 FNYEAQ, per germline. Trimming stripped 0 bases from V and 5 bases from J, with 5 bases between. CDR3 amino acids: CASSLASDQPQHF. The CDR3 DNA sequence: TGTGCCAGCAGCTTAGCCTCGGATCAGCCCCAGCATTTT.

The rearrangement joins TRBV19 to TRBJ1-6, with TRBD1 identical over 8 bases. The length of the CDR3 is 17 residues. The germline CDR1 and CDR2 sequences are LNHDA and SQIVND (reference sequence). V lost 5 bases, J lost 5 bases, and 11 bases stayed unmatched. CDR3 DNA sequence: TGTGCCAGTAGTCCTTCCACAGGGGGTGTAAATAATTCACCCCTCCACTTT. Translated: CASSPSTGGVNNSPLHF.

The chain recombines TRBV7-6 with TRBJ2-3; 10 bases align to TRBD2. The CDR3 runs 17 residues. CDR1 is SGHVS, CDR2 FNYEAQ, per germline. The junction had 5 bases not matched to a gene; V was cut back by 0 bases and J by 2 bases. The CDR3 DNA follows: TGTGCCAGCAGCTTAGCGTCCCTAGCGGGGGTCACAGATACGCAGTATTTT. This translates into CASSLASLAGVTDTQYF.

This clone showed up just a few times. The chain links TRBV7-2 to TRBJ1-5, with 11 nucleotides matching TRBD1. This CDR3 contains 15 residues. The germline V gene encodes CDR1 SGHTA and CDR2 FQGNSA. V gave up 1 base and J gave up 6 bases; unmatched junction bases: 2. CDR3 residues: CASSLGGTGGQPQHF. CDR3 nucleotide sequence: TGTGCCAGCAGCTTAGGAGGGACAGGGGGTCAGCCCCAGCATTTT.

Here the CDR3 reads CASRGLGNTEAFF. CDR3 sequence (DNA): TGTGCCAGCAGGGGGCTCGGGAACACTGAAGCTTTCTTT. The chain is built from TRBV19 and TRBJ1-1, with 8 bases that match TRBD1. The germline V gene has CDR1 LNHDA and CDR2 SQIVND (reference sequence). V shed 9 bases and J 1 base; nucleotides not matched to a gene: 4. The CDR3 covers 13 residues.

The V gene is TRBV19, the J gene TRBJ1-6; 8 bases are shared with TRBD1. The CDR3 spans 17 residues. Per germline, CDR1 LNHDA and CDR2 SQIVND (reference sequence). Trimming at V came to 3 bases and at J to 7 bases, leaving 11 bases not matched to a gene. CDR3 residues: CASSISRGLDSNSPLHF. DNA of the CDR3: TGTGCCAGTAGTATTAGCAGGGGGCTGGATTCCAATTCACCCCTCCACTTT.

The V and J genes are TRBV5-1 and TRBJ1-2, with TRBD1 identical over 10 bases. The V gene's germline CDR1 is SGHRS and CDR2 YFSETQ. There are 14 residues in the CDR3. The ends lost 5 bases at V and 5 bases at J; junction bases unmatched: 6. CDR3 in DNA: TGCGCCAGCAGTACCGGGACAGGGGCTTATGGCTACACCTTC. Translation: CASSTGTGAYGYTF.

The chain combines TRBV19 with TRBJ1-2, with 9 bases identical to TRBD1. Germline lookup yields CDR1 LNHDA and CDR2 SQIVND (reference sequence). CDR3 length equals 15 residues. J gave up 6 bases and V 5 bases, and 10 bases lay outside the gene matches. This chain's CDR3 is CASSSLAGTGHGYTF. The CDR3 nucleotides read TGTGCCAGTAGTTCCCTAGCCGGGACAGGGCATGGCTACACCTTC.

This chain joins TRBV19 and TRBJ2-2, with TRBD1 identical over 7 bases. Germline assignment: CDR1 LNHDA and CDR2 SQIVND (reference sequence). CDR3 length: 15 amino acids. V lost 11 bases to trimming and J lost 1 base; unmatched junction nucleotides: 10. CDR3 sequence reads: CASTPGQLNTGELFF. CDR3 DNA: TGTGCCTCCACACCGGGACAGCTGAACACCGGGGAGCTGTTTTTT.

This clone has a handful of counts. The chain has TRBV5-4 and TRBJ1-2, with 10 bases that match TRBD1. Germline V gene data show CDR1 as SGHNT and CDR2 as YYREEE (reference sequence). This CDR3 is built from 17 residues. The V segment lost 3 bases and the J segment 0 bases; nucleotides outside the gene matches: 8. CDR3 residues: CASSSPGQGTANYGYTF. In DNA, the CDR3 is TGTGCCAGCAGCTCACCGGGACAGGGGACAGCTAACTATGGCTACACCTTC.

The rearrangement links TRBV14 to TRBJ1-2; 7 bases are shared with TRBD1. Germline CDR1 SGHDN, CDR2 FVKESK. Trimming cost V 1 base and J 2 bases; bases outside gene matches: 4. The CDR3 runs 15 residues. In nucleotides, the CDR3 is TGTGCCAGCAGCCAAGTGACAGGGCCCAACTATGGCTACACCTTC. Protein sequence: CASSQVTGPNYGYTF. Drawing the rest from reference TRBV14 and TRBJ1-2, the complete variable domain is EAGVTQFPSHSVIEKGQTVTLRCDPISGHDNLYWYRRVMGKEIKFLLHFVKESKQDESGMPNNRFLAERTGGTYSTLKVQPAELEDSGVYFCASSQVTGPNYGYTFGSGTRLTVV.

The J gene is TRBJ1-1, the V gene TRBV2, with 8 bases aligning to TRBD1. The CDR3 length is 14 residues. Germline V gives CDR1 SNHLY, CDR2 FYNNEI. Trimming at V came to 6 bases and at J to 3 bases, leaving 6 bases not matched to a gene. The CDR3 spells CASSRETGDTEAFF. The CDR3 DNA reads as TGTGCCAGCAGCCGAGAGACAGGGGACACTGAAGCTTTCTTT.